Listed below are T cell receptor beta chains from one sample, sequenced in a study of OX40 agonist ivuxolimab in advanced cancers. Using immunoSEQ multiplex PCR, the repertoire was profiled, and TCRdb retains in-frame clones only, with some absent. The sample consists of 60,000 to 70,000 clones, 83% of them appearing once. The sample consisted of CD4+ or CD8+ T cells sorted from blood, taken in a trial of the OX40 agonist ivuxolimab. The origin of the receptors is an adult with an advanced solid tumor such as melanoma, head and neck, liver or kidney cancer. CDR3s include the opening cysteine and the closing phenylalanine or tryptophan. The D gene is left open where the match is weak. The size of a clone is reported for some rows only, either as once, few or many, or as a class for expanded clones.

D | J | size | V | CDR3 | DNA
TRBD1 | TRBJ1-1 | - | TRBV29-1 | CSVLDRVGTEAFF | TGCAGCGTGCTAGACAGGGTGGGCACTGAAGCTTTCTTT
TRBD1 | TRBJ2-5 | - | TRBV5-1 | CASSRFPGGQETQYF | TGCGCCAGCAGCCGTTTTCCAGGGGGCCAAGAGACCCAGTACTTC
- | TRBJ2-2 | - | TRBV4-3 | CASSQDAITGELFF | TGCGCCAGCAGCCAAGATGCCATCACCGGGGAGCTGTTTTTT
TRBD1 | TRBJ2-7 | few | TRBV27 | CASSFLTGGGSSYEQYF | TGTGCCAGCAGTTTCCTGACAGGGGGAGGAAGCTCCTACGAGCAGTACTTC
TRBD1 | TRBJ1-1 | few | TRBV29-1 | CSVYRGQTEAFF | TGCAGCGTTTACAGGGGGCAAACTGAAGCTTTCTTT
- | TRBJ2-1 | once | TRBV6-5 | CASRRKNEQFF | TGTGCCAGTCGGAGAAAGAATGAGCAGTTCTTC
- | TRBJ2-1 | - | TRBV18 | CASSPWNSGAGNEQFF | TGTGCCAGCTCACCGTGGAACTCTGGAGCCGGCAATGAGCAGTTCTTC
TRBD1 | TRBJ2-3 | once | TRBV11-3 | CASSLGTGKDTQYF | TGTGCCAGCAGCTTAGGGACAGGGAAGGATACGCAGTATTTT
- | TRBJ1-1 | - | TRBV5-1 | CASSPAPLGTSATEAFF | TGCGCCAGCAGCCCCGCCCCCCTCGGGACGTCCGCCACTGAAGCTTTCTTT
TRBD1 | TRBJ2-7 | - | TRBV7-2 | CASSFRTGGDYEQYF | TGTGCCAGCAGCTTTCGAACAGGGGGCGACTACGAGCAGTACTTC
TRBD2 | TRBJ2-1 | - | TRBV6-5 | CASQAGAYYNEQFF | TGTGCCAGCCAAGCGGGAGCATACTACAATGAGCAGTTCTTC
TRBD1 | TRBJ1-1 | - | TRBV7-9 | CASSWGTGTEHEAFF | TGTGCCAGCAGCTGGGGGACCGGGACAGAGCATGAAGCTTTCTTT
TRBD1 | TRBJ1-2 | - | TRBV6-4 | CASRPGQGNYGYTF | TGTGCCAGCAGACCGGGACAGGGGAATTATGGCTACACCTTC
TRBD2 | TRBJ2-7 | - | TRBV6-5 | CASSWAGTSATYEQYF | TGTGCCAGCAGTTGGGCCGGGACTAGCGCAACCTACGAGCAGTACTTC
- | TRBJ2-7 | - | TRBV18 | CASSEASYEQYF | TGTGCCAGCTCGGAGGCGTCCTACGAGCAGTACTTC
- | TRBJ1-1 | - | TRBV19 | CASTTGQMNTEAFF | TGTGCCAGTACTACAGGACAGATGAACACTGAAGCTTTCTTT
- | TRBJ1-1 | - | TRBV2 | CASGRTDLNTEAFF | TGTGCCAGTGGGAGGACGGATCTGAACACTGAAGCTTTCTTT
- | TRBJ2-5 | few | TRBV7-6 | CASLRGGQALETQYF | TGTGCCAGCTTACGAGGCGGGCAGGCGTTGGAGACCCAGTACTTC
TRBD1 | TRBJ1-3 | - | TRBV11-2 | CASSAQGQGLLYF | TGTGCCAGCAGCGCCCAGGGACAGGGGCTTCTTTATTTT
- | TRBJ1-2 | few | TRBV28 | CASSLTGSYGYTF | TGTGCCAGCAGTTTGACGGGCTCCTATGGCTACACCTTC
- | TRBJ1-1 | - | TRBV29-1 | CSVAQPMNTEAFF | TGCAGCGTAGCCCAACCGATGAACACTGAAGCTTTCTTT
TRBD1 | TRBJ2-7 | - | TRBV5-8 | CASSFRGLLEQYF | TGTGCCAGCAGCTTTAGGGGGCTCCTCGAGCAGTACTTC
- | TRBJ2-7 | - | TRBV5-8 | CASSRAYEQYF | TGTGCCAGCAGTCGGGCCTACGAGCAGTACTTC
- | TRBJ1-1 | - | TRBV18 | CASSPLISEAFF | TGTGCCAGCTCACCACTCATTTCTGAAGCTTTCTTT
TRBD1 | TRBJ1-2 | - | TRBV5-6 | CASSLPDRAGRGYTF | TGTGCCAGCAGCTTGCCGGACAGGGCAGGAAGGGGCTACACCTTC
- | TRBJ1-3 | - | TRBV5-1 | CASSLTGQSGNTIYF | TGCGCCAGCAGCTTGACAGGGCAGTCTGGAAACACCATATATTTT
- | TRBJ2-1 | - | TRBV6-5 | CASSYSMAYYNEQFF | TGTGCCAGCAGTTACTCGATGGCTTATTACAATGAGCAGTTCTTC
TRBD1 | TRBJ1-5 | - | TRBV5-4 | CASSLAPGGRNQPQHF | TGTGCCAGCAGCTTGGCCCCAGGGGGCCGCAATCAGCCCCAGCATTTT
TRBD2 | TRBJ2-7 | - | TRBV5-1 | CASSLEVAGVSDF | TGCGCCAGCAGCTTGGAGGTAGCGGGAGTCTCCGACTTC
- | TRBJ1-1 | - | TRBV4-3 | CASSRTRGNTEAFF | TGCGCCAGCAGCCGCACCCGGGGGAACACTGAAGCTTTCTTT
TRBD2 | TRBJ2-5 | - | TRBV5-1 | CASSLESREHETQYF | TGCGCCAGCAGCTTGGAATCGCGGGAGCACGAGACCCAGTACTTC
- | TRBJ1-2 | - | TRBV2 | CASSALAGPSGGYTF | TGTGCCAGCAGTGCTCTGGCAGGACCCTCCGGTGGCTACACCTTC
TRBD2 | TRBJ2-5 | - | TRBV5-1 | CASSLDPDRFFGRTQSWNQETQYF | TGCGCCAGCAGCTTGGATCCGGACCGTTTTTTCGGGAGGACCCAAAGTTGGAACCAAGAGACCCAGTACTTC
TRBD2 | TRBJ2-3 | - | TRBV2 | CASLAGGTDTQYF | TGTGCCAGCCTAGCGGGAGGCACAGATACGCAGTATTTT
- | TRBJ1-5 | - | TRBV30 | CAWSKGPNQPQHF | TGTGCCTGGAGTAAGGGGCCAAATCAGCCCCAGCATTTT
- | TRBJ2-7 | - | TRBV7-9 | CASSLDLGHIEQYF | TGTGCCAGCAGCTTAGATTTGGGACATATCGAGCAGTACTTC
TRBD1 | TRBJ2-7 | once | TRBV19 | CASSKDRGRGNEQYF | TGTGCCAGTAGTAAGGACAGGGGGAGAGGGAACGAGCAGTACTTC
- | TRBJ1-2 | - | TRBV7-2 | CASSRGQGTANYGYTF | TGTGCCAGCAGCCGGGGTCAGGGCACGGCTAACTATGGCTACACCTTC
TRBD2 | TRBJ2-3 | - | TRBV5-1 | CASSLPPSGSSDTQYF | TGCGCCAGCAGCTTGCCCCCTAGCGGGAGCTCAGATACGCAGTATTTT
TRBD2 | TRBJ2-1 | - | TRBV27 | CASSSLSGGSYNEQFF | TGTGCCAGCAGTTCTCTTAGCGGGGGCTCCTACAATGAGCAGTTCTTC
- | TRBJ2-4 | - | TRBV5-6 | CASSWPGAEDIQYF | TGTGCCAGCAGCTGGCCCGGGGCTGAAGACATTCAGTACTTC
- | TRBJ1-5 | medium-sized | TRBV19 | CASSIQRQPQHF | TGTGCCAGTAGTATTCAACGTCAGCCCCAGCATTTT
- | TRBJ2-1 | - | TRBV5-4 | CASSLDGYNEQFF | TGTGCCAGCAGCTTGGACGGTTACAATGAGCAGTTCTTC
- | TRBJ2-1 | - | TRBV19 | CASSGGRSNNEQFF | TGTGCCAGTAGTGGGGGGCGTTCTAACAATGAGCAGTTCTTC
- | TRBJ2-3 | - | TRBV5-6 | CASRPRWRVSDTDTQYF | TGTGCCAGCAGGCCCAGATGGCGCGTGAGCGACACAGATACGCAGTATTTT
- | TRBJ2-1 | once | TRBV7-8 | CASSLEWGRGEQFF | TGTGCCAGCAGCTTAGAATGGGGGCGCGGTGAGCAGTTCTTC
- | TRBJ2-3 | - | TRBV23-1 | CASSQSQVRERDTQYF | TGCGCCAGCAGTCAATCGCAAGTACGGGAACGAGATACGCAGTATTTT